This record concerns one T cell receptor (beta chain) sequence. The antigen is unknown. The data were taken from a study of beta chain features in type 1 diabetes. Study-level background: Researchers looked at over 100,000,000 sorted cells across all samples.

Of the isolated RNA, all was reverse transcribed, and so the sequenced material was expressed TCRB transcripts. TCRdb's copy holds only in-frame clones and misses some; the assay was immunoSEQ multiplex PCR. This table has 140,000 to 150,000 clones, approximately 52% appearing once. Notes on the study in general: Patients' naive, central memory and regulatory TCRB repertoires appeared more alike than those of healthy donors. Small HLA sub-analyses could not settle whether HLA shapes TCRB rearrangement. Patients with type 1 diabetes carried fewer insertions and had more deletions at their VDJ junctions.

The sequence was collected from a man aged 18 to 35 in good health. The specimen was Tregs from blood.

The CDR3 bases are TGTGCCAGCAGTTTAATGGCAGGGTCGAACACCGGGGAGCTGTTTTTT. Protein product: CASSLMAGSNTGELFF. This chain joins TRBV6-5 and TRBJ2-2; TRBD1 is a possible D gene (5 bases). The CDR3 length is 16 residues. Trimming took off 4 bases at V and 0 bases at J, with 12 bases between the two ends. Germline-derived CDR1 and CDR2 are MNHEY and SVGAGI.